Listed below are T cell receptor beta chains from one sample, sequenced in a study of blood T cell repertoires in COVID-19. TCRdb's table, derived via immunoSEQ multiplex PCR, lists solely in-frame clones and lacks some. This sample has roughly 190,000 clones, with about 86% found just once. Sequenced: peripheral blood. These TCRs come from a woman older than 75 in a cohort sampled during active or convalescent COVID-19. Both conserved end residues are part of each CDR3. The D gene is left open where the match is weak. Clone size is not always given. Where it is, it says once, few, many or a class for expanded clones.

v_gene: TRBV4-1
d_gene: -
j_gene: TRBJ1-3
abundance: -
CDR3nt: TGCGCCAGCAGCCAAGACAGGGTTGGAAACACCATATATTTT
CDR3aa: CASSQDRVGNTIYF

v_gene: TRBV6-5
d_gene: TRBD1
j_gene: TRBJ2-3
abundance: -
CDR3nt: TGTGCCAGTGACAGGGGTGGAGATACGCAGTATTTT
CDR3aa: CASDRGGDTQYF

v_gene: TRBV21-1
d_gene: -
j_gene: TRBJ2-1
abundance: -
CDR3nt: TGTGCCAGCAGCAGATTGGTGGGGGGGGAGGTCAATGAGCAGTTCTTC
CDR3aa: CASSRLVGGEVNEQFF

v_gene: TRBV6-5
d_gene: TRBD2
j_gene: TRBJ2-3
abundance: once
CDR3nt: TGTGCCACGACATCGACTAGCGTAGATACGCAGTATTTT
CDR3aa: CATTSTSVDTQYF

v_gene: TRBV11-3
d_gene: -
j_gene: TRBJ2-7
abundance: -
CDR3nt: TGTGCCAGCAGCTCCGGAGGACAGTTCTACGAGCAGTACTTC
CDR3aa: CASSSGGQFYEQYF

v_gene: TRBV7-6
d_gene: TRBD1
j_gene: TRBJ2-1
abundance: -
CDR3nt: TGTGCCAGCAGCCCCAGGGACAGGGCAAGGAATGAGCAGTTCTTC
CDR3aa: CASSPRDRARNEQFF

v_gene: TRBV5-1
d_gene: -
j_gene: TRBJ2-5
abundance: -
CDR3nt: TGCGCCAGCAGCTTCGGGACTGGCCAAGAGACCCAGTACTTC
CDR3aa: CASSFGTGQETQYF

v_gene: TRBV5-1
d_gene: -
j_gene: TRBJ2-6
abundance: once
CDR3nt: TGCGCCAGCAGCCTAGAAAGCTCTGGGGCCAACGTCCTGACTTTC
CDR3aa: CASSLESSGANVLTF

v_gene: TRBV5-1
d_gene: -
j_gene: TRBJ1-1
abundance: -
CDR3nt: TGCGCCAGCAGTTGGACAGAAGAGGTGAACACTGAAGCTTTCTTT
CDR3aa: CASSWTEEVNTEAFF

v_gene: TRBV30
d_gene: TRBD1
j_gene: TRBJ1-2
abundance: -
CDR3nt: TGTGCCCGGACACTCGACAGGGCCGCTTATGGCTACACCTTC
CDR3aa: CARTLDRAAYGYTF

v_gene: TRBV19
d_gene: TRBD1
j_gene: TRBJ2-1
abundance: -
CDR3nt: TGTGCCAGTAGTATAGCGGGACAGGGGGGCTCCTACAATGAGCAGTTCTTC
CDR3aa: CASSIAGQGGSYNEQFF

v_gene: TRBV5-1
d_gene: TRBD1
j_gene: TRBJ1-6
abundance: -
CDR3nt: TGCGCCAGCAGCTTGAGGCAGGGGCGGGACAGTCTCCACTTT
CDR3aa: CASSLRQGRDSLHF

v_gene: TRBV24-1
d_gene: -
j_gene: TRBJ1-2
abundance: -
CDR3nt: TGTGCCACCCATCCAGGGGACTATACGTTTGGCGGCTACACCTTC
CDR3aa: CATHPGDYTFGGYTF

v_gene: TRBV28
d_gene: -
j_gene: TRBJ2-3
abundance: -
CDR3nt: TGTGCCAGCAGTTTAAGTCGGGACACCTTTATCCGCACAGATACGCAGTATTTT
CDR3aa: CASSLSRDTFIRTDTQYF

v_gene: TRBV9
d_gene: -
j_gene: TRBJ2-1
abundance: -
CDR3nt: TGTGCCAGCAGCGTAGTGGGAGGTTCCTACAATGAGCAGTTCTTC
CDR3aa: CASSVVGGSYNEQFF

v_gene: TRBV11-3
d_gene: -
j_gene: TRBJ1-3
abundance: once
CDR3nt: TGTGCCAGCAGCTTATTCAGCTCTGGAAACACCATATATTTT
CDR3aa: CASSLFSSGNTIYF

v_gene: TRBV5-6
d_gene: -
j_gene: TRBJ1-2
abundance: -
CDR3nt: TGTGCCAGCAGCTCAGTAAACTATGGCTACACCTTC
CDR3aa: CASSSVNYGYTF

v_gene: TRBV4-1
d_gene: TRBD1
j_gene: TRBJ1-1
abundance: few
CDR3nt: TGCGCCAGCAGCCAAGTAGGGACAGCGAACACTGAAGCTTTCTTT
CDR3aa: CASSQVGTANTEAFF

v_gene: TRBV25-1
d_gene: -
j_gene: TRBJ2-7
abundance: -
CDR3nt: TGTGCCAGCAGTGACAGATTTTCCGAGCAGTACTTC
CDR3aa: CASSDRFSEQYF

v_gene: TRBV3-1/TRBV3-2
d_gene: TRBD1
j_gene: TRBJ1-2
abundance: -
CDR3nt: TGTGCCAGCAGGGACAGGGAAGACTACACCTTC
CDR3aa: CASRDREDYTF

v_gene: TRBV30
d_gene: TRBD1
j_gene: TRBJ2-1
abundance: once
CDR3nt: TGTGCCTGGGACCGGGACAGGGGGAGCAATGAGCAGTTCTTC
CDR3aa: CAWDRDRGSNEQFF

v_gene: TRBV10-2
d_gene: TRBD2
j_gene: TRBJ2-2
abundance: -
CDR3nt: TGCGCCAGCAGTGTATTAGCGGGAGACACCGGGGAGCTGTTTTTT
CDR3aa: CASSVLAGDTGELFF

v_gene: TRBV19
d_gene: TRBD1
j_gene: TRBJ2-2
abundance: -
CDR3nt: TGTGCCAGTAACAGGGGAATGACCGGGGAGCTGTTTTTT
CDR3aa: CASNRGMTGELFF

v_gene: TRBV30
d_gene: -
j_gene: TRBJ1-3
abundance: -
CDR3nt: TGTGCCTGGTCCGTCGGTACTGGAAACACCATATATTTT
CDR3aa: CAWSVGTGNTIYF

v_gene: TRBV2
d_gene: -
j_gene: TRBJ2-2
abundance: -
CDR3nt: TGTGCCAGCACCGAGGTGCAGAACACCGGGGAGCTGTTTTTT
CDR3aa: CASTEVQNTGELFF